This TCR beta chain was retrieved from a study of T cell repertoires in cytomegalovirus infection. At the level of the study: Public TCR beta signatures indicated both CMV infection and matching HLA type.

There are many counts of this clonotype. Its antigen is not known. Study-level results: Cumulative frequency (of public TCR beta family members) identified carriers of CMV plus the relevant HLA. Clonotypes of TCR beta that were HLA-C-restricted and CMV-specific dominated the ex vivo response.

The CDR3 loop spans 14 amino acids. Germline lookup yields CDR1 SGHVS and CDR2 FNYEAQ. V was clipped by 6 bases and J by 5 bases; unmatched bases: 9. TCRdb recomputed calls from the reads with MiXCR, one row per CDR3 protein. The data contain about 330,000 distinct CDR3 sequences, 9% to 9.5% of them singletons. Sequencing was carried out using PBMCs. The TCR sequence derives from a human donor in good health (CMV status not recorded). Some clones in this sample may be carry-over from other donors' samples. The chain employs TRBV7-6 and TRBJ1-2; the match to TRBD1 covers 7 bases. DNA for the CDR3: TGTGCCAGCAGGGGTAAACGCAGGGGGTATGGCTACACCTTC. Translation: CASRGKRRGYGYTF.